This TCR beta chain was profiled in a study of cytomegalovirus exposure and HLA in healthy donors. On the study more broadly: Sequencing of some 200 million T cells in an earlier analysis found 120 million or so unique TCR beta sequences. Overall study findings and caveats: Beyond CMV serostatus, there was no information to go on about immune exposure.

Turning to this clone: Its target is not known.

The study ran its PCR with 60 Vbeta and 13 Jbeta primers. Produced via immunoSEQ multiplex PCR; TCRdb's table is partial and in-frame only. This table has roughly 200,000 clones, roughly 73% appearing once. V dropped 0 bases and J dropped 7; count of bases not matched to a gene: 6. Germline CDR1 is SGHRS and CDR2 is YFSETQ. This CDR3 has 14 amino acids. Likely unrecorded immune exposures existed in these nominally healthy donors. The sequencing sample was made of PBMCs. V gene TRBV5-1 combines with J gene TRBJ1-2, with 7 bases that match TRBD1. This clonotype was sampled from a woman between 25 and 40 years old in good health and CMV-seropositive. As DNA, the CDR3 is TGCGCCAGCAGCTTGGAAAGAGGGGGCGGTGGCTACACCTTC. Its translation is CASSLERGGGGYTF.